Following are 25 T cell receptor beta chains from one sample sequenced in a study of blood T cell repertoires in COVID-19. Generated by immunoSEQ multiplex PCR, the TCRdb table keeps only in-frame clones and is missing some. This table holds some 100,000 clones, 70% to 90% found once. Source material: peripheral blood. These receptors all stem from a woman aged 55-70 years with acute or convalescent COVID-19.

The chain links TRBV2 to TRBJ1-1; weak D call: TRBD1 (5 bases). In germline, CDR1 is SNHLY, CDR2 FYNNEI. The CDR3 consists of 12 residues. Trimming took off 6 bases at V and 11 bases at J, with 16 bases between the two ends. The CDR3 DNA reads as TGTGCCAGCAGGGGGCAAACCTGGTCCGCTTTCTTT. Translating it yields CASRGQTWSAFF.

The rearrangement links TRBV2 to TRBJ1-1, with unresolved D. Germline CDR1 is SNHLY and CDR2 is FYNNEI. CDR3 size: 11 residues. Trimming left V 6 bases short and J 10 bases short, with 12 bases between. CDR3 protein: CASSEERGAFF. The CDR3, as DNA: TGTGCCAGCAGCGAGGAGAGAGGAGCTTTCTTT.

This clone was counted only a few times. V usage is TRBV7-9 and J usage is TRBJ2-3; 7 bases fit TRBD2. The germline V gene encodes CDR1 SEHNR and CDR2 FQNEAQ (reference sequence). The CDR3 loop spans 16 amino acids. V lost 2 bases to trimming and J lost 4 bases; unmatched junction nucleotides: 9. CDR3 in amino acids: CASSLPGRGGADTQYF. The CDR3 DNA reads TGTGCCAGCAGCTTACCGGGTCGGGGAGGGGCAGATACGCAGTATTTT. Using reference TRBV7-9 and TRBJ2-3 for the parts outside the CDR3, the full variable domain is DTGVSQNPRHKITKRGQNVTFRCDPISEHNRLYWYRQTLGQGPEFLTYFQNEAQLEKSRLLSDRFSAERPKGSFSTLEIQRTEQGDSAMYLCASSLPGRGGADTQYFGPGTRLTVL.

The chain employs TRBV5-1 and TRBJ2-2; possible D gene TRBD1, 6 bases. Germline V CDR1 and CDR2: SGHRS, YFSETQ. Trimming stripped 1 base from V and 7 bases from J, with 11 bases between. This CDR3 is built from 14 residues. CDR3 protein: CASSLTGQVGELFF. DNA for the CDR3: TGCGCCAGCAGCTTGACAGGGCAAGTCGGGGAGCTGTTTTTT.

This clone was observed a single time. The chain couples TRBV15 to TRBJ2-3; a weak D match, TRBD1 (5 bases). The ends were cut back, 5 bases at V and 4 bases at J, with 10 bases in the middle. This CDR3 is 13 amino acids long. Germline V gene lookup returns CDR1 LNHNV and CDR2 YYDKDF (reference sequence). The CDR3 sequence: CATSQSGSDTQYF. CDR3 DNA sequence: TGTGCCACCAGCCAGTCAGGGTCAGATACGCAGTATTTT.

The rearrangement uses TRBV2 and TRBJ1-5, with no clear D. The CDR3 is 11 amino acids. CDR1 SNHLY and CDR2 FYNNEI come from the germline V gene. The V gene lost 8 bases and the J gene lost 9 bases, with 11 bases spanning the gap. CDR3 bases: TGTGCCAGCCAACTAGAGGGGCCCCAGCATTTT. Translating it yields CASQLEGPQHF.

The rearrangement links TRBV27 to TRBJ2-1; TRBD1 might be the D (5 bases). The CDR3 runs to 14 residues. Germline V CDR1 and CDR2: MNHEY, SMNVEV (reference sequence). The V end lost 3 bases, the J end lost 5 bases, and 11 bases lay between the germline ends. The CDR3 reads CASSLQGKNNEQFF. The CDR3 DNA sequence: TGTGCCAGCAGTTTGCAGGGAAAGAACAATGAGCAGTTCTTC.

The chain couples TRBV18 to TRBJ2-7; D might be TRBD2 (6 bases). The V gene's germline CDR1 is KGHSH and CDR2 LQKENI. Trimming removed 5 bases from V and 6 bases from J, with 14 bases in between. The CDR3 has 13 residues. In DNA form, the CDR3 reads TGTGCCAGCTCAGCCCCTGGGGGGTCCGAGCAGTACGTC. Its protein is CASSAPGGSEQYV.

Concerning this clone: One end of the junction varies from germline; a read error may be responsible. The CDR3 spells CASSPRAPPYSVF. The CDR3 DNA follows: TGTGCCAGCAGTCCCCGGGCCCCACCCTATAGCGTCTTC. The chain links TRBV12-3 or TRBV12-4 to TRBJ1-2; D is undetermined. This CDR3 region has 13 residues.

The chain combines TRBV24-1 with TRBJ2-2; tentative D call: TRBD1 (5 bases). Germline V gene data show CDR1 as KGHDR and CDR2 as SFDVKD. This CDR3 is 13 amino acids long. Trimming left V 3 bases short and J 6 bases short, with 7 bases between. The DNA for the CDR3 is TGTGCCACCAGTGATCCAGGGTCCGGGGAGCTGTTTTTT. The encoded protein is CATSDPGSGELFF.

Remarks on this clone: The identical CDR3 is also encoded by other nucleotide sequences in the sample. The chain uses TRBV15 and TRBJ1-2; no reliable D call. The CDR3 has 12 amino acids. V was pared by 0 bases and J by 8 bases, with 7 bases between. CDR1 is LNHNV and CDR2 is YYDKDF in the germline V gene (reference sequence). The CDR3 sequence is CATSRDREGYTF. The CDR3 nucleotides are TGTGCCACCAGCAGAGATCGGGAGGGCTACACCTTC.

The CDR3: CASSPDRVETEAFF. The CDR3 nucleotides are TGTGCCAGCAGCCCGGACAGGGTAGAGACTGAAGCTTTCTTT. The chain recombines TRBV7-9 with TRBJ1-1; 8 bases match TRBD1. Germline-derived CDR1 and CDR2 are SEHNR and FQNEAQ (reference sequence). The CDR3 is made up of 14 amino acids. The junction had 7 bases not matched to a gene; V was cut back by 5 bases and J by 5 bases.

The gene calls are TRBV19 and TRBJ1-6; 9 bases map to TRBD1. CDR1 is LNHDA and CDR2 is SQIVND in the germline V gene (reference sequence). There are 13 residues in the CDR3. CDR3 sequence reads: CDSPGQGVSPLHF. Here the CDR3 DNA reads TGTGACTCACCGGGACAGGGCGTTTCACCCCTCCACTTT. Variable domain in full (rest from reference TRBV19 and TRBJ1-6): DGGITQSPKYLFRKEGQNVTLSCEQNLNHDAMYWYRQDPGQGLRLIYYSQIVNDFQKGDIAEGYSVSREKKESFPLTVTSAQKNPTAFYLCDSPGQGVSPLHFGNGTRLTVT.

V is TRBV4-1 and J is TRBJ2-1; 10 nucleotides match TRBD1. V trimming: 4 bases; J trimming: 7 bases; junction bases outside the gene matches: 1. The CDR3 consists of 13 residues. Germline CDR1 reads MGHRA; CDR2 reads YSYEKL. The CDR3 nucleotides are TGCGCCAGCAGCCTGGGACAGGGGAATGAGCAGTTCTTC. Translating gives CASSLGQGNEQFF.

The chain uses TRBV5-1 and TRBJ2-2; 7 nucleotides align to TRBD1. Germline-derived CDR1 and CDR2 are SGHRS and YFSETQ. The junction had 8 bases not matched to a gene; V was cut back by 2 bases and J by 4 bases. The CDR3 covers 16 residues. The CDR3 region is CASSFLTGMGTGELFF. The CDR3 nucleotides read TGCGCCAGCAGCTTCCTGACAGGGATGGGCACCGGGGAGCTGTTTTTT.

This chain joins TRBV28 and TRBJ1-1; TRBD1 matches 7 bases. The CDR3 loop spans 13 amino acids. V trimming: 6 bases; J trimming: 0 bases; junction bases outside the gene matches: 1. The germline CDR1 and CDR2 sequences are MDHEN and SYDVKM. The CDR3 is CASRGQLNTEAFF. Here the CDR3 DNA reads TGTGCCAGCAGGGGACAGTTGAACACTGAAGCTTTCTTT.

This chain joins TRBV5-6 and TRBJ1-2; the match to TRBD1 covers 7 bases. Trimming took 3 bases from V and 7 from J; bases not matched to a gene: 9. Looked up from germline, CDR1 is SGHDT and CDR2 is YYEEEE. The CDR3 loop spans 14 amino acids. CDR3 sequence: CASSSPDRVSGYTF. DNA of the CDR3: TGTGCCAGCAGCTCACCAGACAGGGTCTCTGGCTACACCTTC.

The CDR3 coding sequence is TGTGCCAGCAGTGATCACCCTAGCGGGAGGGTGTACGAGCAGTACTTC. Its translation: CASSDHPSGRVYEQYF. V gene TRBV6-1 combines with J gene TRBJ2-7; TRBD2 agrees at 12 bases. Germline lookup yields CDR1 MNHNS and CDR2 SASEGT. The CDR3 covers 16 residues. J lost 4 bases, V lost 3 bases, and 7 bases had no gene match.

The chain combines TRBV9 with TRBJ2-1; 7 positions match TRBD1. J gave up 7 bases and V 0 bases, and 10 bases lay outside the gene matches. Germline lookup yields CDR1 SGDLS and CDR2 YYNGEE. The CDR3 contains 16 residues. The CDR3 nucleotides are TGTGCCAGCAGCGTAGGAGGGGGCCCCCCGGGAAATGAGCAGTTCTTC. Translated: CASSVGGGPPGNEQFF. Combining the CDR3 with reference TRBV9 and TRBJ2-1 gives the whole variable domain DSGVTQTPKHLITATGQRVTLRCSPRSGDLSVYWYQQSLDQGLQFLIQYYNGEERAKGNILERFSAQQFPDLHSELNLSSLELGDSALYFCASSVGGGPPGNEQFFGPGTRLTVL.

The V gene is TRBV27, the J gene TRBJ2-2, with 8 positions matching TRBD2. V lost 6 bases and J lost 4; bases outside the gene matches: 10. CDR1 MNHEY and CDR2 SMNVEV come from the germline V gene (reference sequence). This CDR3 has 16 amino acids. CDR3 bases: TGTGCCAGCAGCGTTTTGGCGGGAGGTAGCACCGGGGAGCTGTTTTTT. Its protein product is CASSVLAGGSTGELFF.

The chain combines TRBV11-3 with TRBJ1-1; D is ambiguous. Germline lookup yields CDR1 SGHNT and CDR2 YENEEA. CDR3 length equals 16 residues. V lost 0 bases, J lost 0 bases, and 11 bases lay in between. The CDR3, as DNA: TGTGCCAGCAGCTTAGATAGGGTGGGAGTGAACACTGAAGCTTTCTTT. It yields the protein CASSLDRVGVNTEAFF.

This clone has only a few counts. The rearrangement links TRBV5-4 to TRBJ1-1, with no clear D. This CDR3 comprises 12 residues. Trimming left V 2 bases short and J 8 bases short, with 10 bases between. Germline assignment: CDR1 SGHNT and CDR2 YYREEE (reference sequence). CDR3 sequence reads: CASSFSTAEAFF. For the CDR3, the DNA is TGTGCCAGCAGCTTTAGTACAGCCGAAGCTTTCTTT.

To note about this clone: A single base separates this from a much larger clone, so it may be a read error. The chain recombines TRBV4-2 with TRBJ1-1; 9 bases map to TRBD1. The germline V gene encodes CDR1 LGHNA and CDR2 YNFKEQ. Trimming took 4 bases from V and 3 from J; bases not matched to a gene: 0. The CDR3 length is 13 residues. The DNA for the CDR3 is TGTGCCAGCAGCCGGACAGGGGACACTGAAGCTTTCTTT. It is translated as CASSRTGDTEAFF.

This clone was seen only a few times. The chain couples TRBV30 to TRBJ1-2, with D possibly matching TRBD1 (5 bases). Germline V gene lookup returns CDR1 GTSNPN and CDR2 SVGIG (reference sequence). V was trimmed by 2 bases and J by 2 bases, leaving 18 bases between them. The CDR3 has 16 amino acids. CDR3 region: CAWSTKGGARNYGYTF. In nucleotides, the CDR3 is TGTGCCTGGAGTACCAAGGGTGGGGCCCGAAACTATGGCTACACCTTC.

This clone was seen a few times. Written as DNA, the CDR3 is TGCGCCAGCAGCTCGATCCAGGGACAGGGGGGAAAGAACACTGAAGCTTTCTTT. It yields the protein CASSSIQGQGGKNTEAFF. The V gene is TRBV5-1, the J gene TRBJ1-1, with 11 bases aligning to TRBD1. The CDR3 has 18 amino acids. After removal of 3 bases from V and 1 base from J, the junction contained 11 bases not matched to a gene. The germline gives CDR1 SGHRS, CDR2 YFSETQ.